One sample yielded the 29 T cell receptor beta chains listed below, sequenced in a study of blood T cell repertoires in COVID-19. Libraries were prepared by immunoSEQ multiplex PCR; TCRdb keeps only in-frame clonotypes and omits some of them. The sample holds 250,000 or so clones; under 85% are singletons and the top ten take roughly 5.5%. Sequencing input: peripheral blood. These receptors originate from a human donor in a cohort sampled during active COVID-19.

This clone was seen only once. The chain employs TRBV6-5 and TRBJ2-2; 9 bases fit TRBD2. The CDR3 is made up of 15 amino acids. Germline V lookup: CDR1 MNHEY, CDR2 SVGAGI. After removal of 0 bases from V and 6 bases from J, the junction contained 2 bases not matched to a gene. The DNA for the CDR3 is TGTGCCAGCAGTTACTCTGCGGGAGGGCCCGGGGAGCTGTTTTTT. Translation gives CASSYSAGGPGELFF.

This chain joins TRBV19 and TRBJ2-1, with 8 bases lining up with TRBD2. Trimming removed 7 bases from V and 7 bases from J; junction bases left unmatched: 9. The CDR3 loop spans 14 amino acids. Germline V CDR1 and CDR2: LNHDA, SQIVND (reference sequence). The CDR3 loop is CASTAGRAKNEQFF. As DNA, the CDR3 is TGTGCCAGTACGGCCGGGAGGGCCAAAAATGAGCAGTTCTTC.

The V call is TRBV7-6, the J call TRBJ1-2; 7 bases are shared with TRBD1. V was clipped by 5 bases and J by 2 bases; unmatched bases: 8. CDR3 length equals 15 residues. The V gene's germline CDR1 is SGHVS and CDR2 FNYEAQ. The CDR3 loop is CASSASGQANYGYTF. The CDR3 DNA reads as TGTGCCAGCAGCGCCTCAGGACAGGCGAACTATGGCTACACCTTC.

In this sample, this clone turned up once. This chain links TRBV2 with TRBJ2-7; 8 bases are shared with TRBD2. The CDR3 length is 16 residues. V gave up 1 base and J gave up 0 bases; unmatched junction bases: 5. CDR1 SNHLY and CDR2 FYNNEI come from the germline V gene. The CDR3 is CASSEGPGLVSYEQYF. The CDR3 DNA sequence: TGTGCCAGCAGTGAAGGTCCGGGACTAGTCTCCTACGAGCAGTACTTC.

V usage is TRBV15 and J usage is TRBJ2-1, with a tentative D call TRBD2 (7 bases). Germline assignment: CDR1 LNHNV and CDR2 YYDKDF (reference sequence). V lost 5 bases and J lost 7, with 18 bases in between. This CDR3 is built from 15 residues. Here the CDR3 DNA reads TGTGCCACCAGCGCAACAGGGAGGGGCTGGAATGAGCAGTTCTTC. Its translation: CATSATGRGWNEQFF.

Notes on this clone: This specimen includes other DNA sequences encoding the same CDR3. The rearrangement uses TRBV19 and TRBJ1-5, with 8 bases that match TRBD1. The CDR3 totals 14 residues. Germline CDR1 LNHDA, CDR2 SQIVND (reference sequence). Losses at the gene ends were 5 bases for V and 4 bases for J; bases not matched to a gene: 4. The CDR3 DNA follows: TGTGCCAGTAGTTCAACAGGGGGGAATCAGCCCCAGCATTTT. This codes for CASSSTGGNQPQHF.

Worth noting for this clone: At one boundary the junction diverges from the germline segment, which might be a read error. CDR3 nucleotide sequence: TGTGCTAGCAGCTCCTTGACTAGCGGAGCCCAAGAGACCCAGTACTTC. This sequence encodes CASSSLTSGAQETQYF. The chain has TRBV7-7 and TRBJ2-5, with 9 bases lining up with TRBD2. Germline lookup yields CDR1 SSHAT and CDR2 FNYEAQ (reference sequence). This CDR3 is 16 amino acids long.

The chain employs TRBV28 and TRBJ1-4; a weak D match, TRBD1 (5 bases). The CDR3 totals 15 residues. The V and J ends lost 5 bases and 6 bases respectively, with 16 bases between them. Looked up from germline, CDR1 is MDHEN and CDR2 is SYDVKM. CDR3 protein: CASSQGDRPHEKLFF. CDR3 DNA: TGTGCCAGCAGTCAAGGGGATCGGCCCCATGAAAAACTGTTTTTT.

The rearrangement uses TRBV10-3 and TRBJ2-7, with 9 bases matching TRBD1. J lost 3 bases, V lost 8 bases, and 5 bases had no gene match. The CDR3 length is 13 residues. CDR1 and CDR2 from the germline V gene are ENHRY and SYGVKD. CDR3 loop: CAIEETGGYEQYF. The DNA of the CDR3 is TGTGCCATCGAAGAGACAGGGGGCTACGAGCAGTACTTC.

The gene calls are TRBV18 and TRBJ1-1; a possible D gene is TRBD1 (6 bases). The CDR3 covers 15 residues. Germline-derived CDR1 and CDR2 are KGHSH and LQKENI. V lost 6 bases to trimming and J lost 1 base, with 15 bases between them. The CDR3 DNA sequence: TGTGCCAGCTCGCCGATACAGGGAACGAACACTGAAGCTTTCTTT. Its translation: CASSPIQGTNTEAFF.

The rearrangement links TRBV29-1 to TRBJ2-4, with 7 nucleotides matching TRBD1. The V gene end was trimmed by 4 bases and the J gene end by 8 bases; junction bases not matched to a gene: 8. Germline CDR1 reads SQVTM; CDR2 reads ANQGSEA. This CDR3 comprises 13 residues. The CDR3 is CSVGPRTGDIQYF. The CDR3 DNA follows: TGCAGCGTTGGTCCCCGGACAGGAGACATTCAGTACTTC.

The rearrangement uses TRBV5-5 and TRBJ2-3, with a tentative D call TRBD2 (6 bases). The CDR3 sequence is 15 residues long. The V and J ends lost 3 bases and 1 base respectively, with 12 bases between them. Germline CDR1 is SGHKS and CDR2 is YYEKEE (reference sequence). For the CDR3, the DNA is TGTGCCAGCAGCTCTAGCGCCCTGCGCACAGATACGCAGTATTTT. This codes for CASSSSALRTDTQYF.

This chain uses TRBV29-1 with TRBJ1-4; 8 bases match TRBD1. CDR3 length equals 13 residues. With V trimmed by 7 bases and J by 5 bases, 6 bases remained unmatched. The germline V gene has CDR1 SQVTM and CDR2 ANQGSEA. The CDR3: CSGRAGGNEKLFF. The CDR3 DNA reads as TGCAGCGGGCGGGCAGGGGGCAATGAAAAACTGTTTTTT.

This chain links TRBV10-3 with TRBJ2-1; 10 positions agree with TRBD1. Germline V gene sequence: CDR1 ENHRY, CDR2 SYGVKD. J lost 8 bases, V lost 0 bases, and 10 bases had no gene match. The CDR3 spans 17 residues. CDR3 region: CAISESRGQGVIYEQFF. Written as DNA, the CDR3 is TGTGCCATCAGTGAGTCTAGAGGACAGGGGGTAATCTATGAGCAGTTCTTC.

This clone was detected only once. The rearrangement uses TRBV5-6 and TRBJ1-4, with 8 bases lining up with TRBD1. The CDR3 sequence is 15 residues long. Germline assignment: CDR1 SGHDT and CDR2 YYEEEE. The junction had 10 bases not matched to a gene; V was cut back by 4 bases and J by 8 bases. Here the CDR3 reads CASSGGQGEGEKLFF. The CDR3 DNA is TGTGCCAGCAGCGGCGGACAGGGCGAAGGGGAAAAACTGTTTTTT.

This rearrangement joins TRBV9 to TRBJ2-1; 7 bases are a match to TRBD2. There are 16 residues in the CDR3. The junction had 4 bases not matched to a gene; V was cut back by 0 bases and J by 1 base. Germline V gene sequence: CDR1 SGDLS, CDR2 YYNGEE. CDR3 sequence: CASSVVSAGSYNEQFF. The DNA of the CDR3 is TGTGCCAGCAGCGTAGTGTCAGCGGGATCCTACAATGAGCAGTTCTTC.

This chain uses TRBV5-1 with TRBJ2-1; 8 positions match TRBD2. J lost 5 bases, V lost 2 bases, and 6 bases had no gene match. The CDR3 spans 15 residues. Germline CDR1 is SGHRS and CDR2 is YFSETQ. CDR3 residues: CASSFPSGLHNEQFF. CDR3 nucleotides: TGCGCCAGCAGCTTCCCTAGCGGGCTTCACAATGAGCAGTTCTTC.

The chain couples TRBV5-7 to TRBJ1-6; D gene uncertain. TRBV5-7 is classed as an ORF, of uncertain function. The V gene lost 3 bases and the J gene lost 5 bases, with 9 bases spanning the gap. The CDR3 has 14 amino acids. CDR3 in amino acids: CASSSLRDNSPLHF. The DNA of the CDR3 is TGTGCCAGCAGCTCTTTGAGGGATAATTCACCCCTCCACTTT.

The chain recombines TRBV10-2 with TRBJ1-2; D is unresolved. V dropped 3 bases and J dropped 6 bases, with 20 bases sitting between them. The CDR3 contains 16 residues. Germline lookup yields CDR1 WSHSY and CDR2 SAAADI. The CDR3 DNA sequence: TGCGCCAGCAGTGACCTACAGACCCTGACCTGGGATGGCTACACCTTC. Translating gives CASSDLQTLTWDGYTF.

The CDR3 reads CASSQGEGRQPQHF. CDR3 sequence (DNA): TGTGCCAGCAGCCAAGGTGAGGGCCGGCAGCCCCAGCATTTT. The chain employs TRBV3-1 (or the pseudogene TRBV3-2) and TRBJ1-5; D is undetermined. Germline V gene data show CDR1 as LGHDT and CDR2 as YNNKEL (reference sequence). The CDR3 length is 14 residues. V dropped 1 base and J dropped 7 bases, with 11 bases sitting between them.

This clone was seen once. The rearrangement uses TRBV5-4 and TRBJ2-5; 11 bases align to TRBD2. V lost 4 bases and J lost 1; bases outside the gene matches: 6. The CDR3 is 16 residues long. Germline values: CDR1 SGHNT, CDR2 YYREEE (reference sequence). The CDR3 protein is CASSPGLAELQETQYF. CDR3 nucleotide sequence: TGTGCCAGCAGCCCGGGACTAGCGGAACTCCAAGAGACCCAGTACTTC.

This rearrangement joins TRBV11-1 to TRBJ1-3; D possibly corresponds to TRBD1 (5 bases). V lost 5 bases and J lost 4, with 12 bases in between. This CDR3 is 14 amino acids long. Looked up from germline, CDR1 is SGHAT and CDR2 is FQDESV (reference sequence). CDR3 loop: CASSGPGLGNTIYF. The CDR3 bases are TGTGCCAGCAGCGGACCGGGACTCGGAAACACCATATATTTT.

This clone has a single count. The chain uses TRBV6-5 and TRBJ2-3, with a weak D call TRBD1 (5 bases). Between the trimmed V and J ends, which lost 5 bases and 4 bases, there was a span of 13 bases. CDR3 length equals 14 residues. Germline V gene sequence: CDR1 MNHEY, CDR2 SVGAGI. The CDR3 DNA reads TGTGCCAGCAGTACCCCCCTAGGGGCAGATACGCAGTATTTT. It specifies CASSTPLGADTQYF.

This clone came up many times. This chain connects TRBV27 to TRBJ2-7; TRBD2 agrees at 8 bases. The CDR3 totals 14 residues. Germline V lookup: CDR1 MNHEY, CDR2 SMNVEV (reference sequence). J gave up 6 bases and V 7 bases, and 11 bases lay outside the gene matches. CDR3 region: CASKPGLEMGEQYF. CDR3 DNA: TGTGCCAGCAAACCGGGACTAGAGATGGGCGAGCAGTACTTC.

The CDR3 region is CASSADRFLFF. The CDR3 nucleotides read TGTGCCAGCAGCGCCGACAGATTTCTGTTTTTT. The chain has TRBV21-1 and TRBJ1-4; TRBD1 is taken as the D call from the table, unchecked against the DNA. TRBV21-1 is designated a pseudogene. There are 11 residues in the CDR3.

In the case of this clone: The sample carries other DNA sequences with the same CDR3. The chain recombines TRBV18 with TRBJ1-1, with a tentative D call TRBD1 (6 bases). Germline CDR1 reads KGHSH; CDR2 reads LQKENI. The CDR3 consists of 12 residues. The germline V and J ends were trimmed by 5 bases and 3 bases, with 7 bases remaining between them. The CDR3 bases are TGTGCCAGCTCAAGACAGGACACTGAAGCTTTCTTT. Encoded protein: CASSRQDTEAFF.

The chain couples TRBV7-9 to TRBJ1-2; D remains unclear. V was cut by 7 bases and J by 3 bases, with 27 bases left in between. The CDR3 contains 18 residues. Germline assignment: CDR1 SEHNR and CDR2 FQNEAQ (reference sequence). CDR3 DNA sequence: TGTGCCAGCACCCAACCGACGGGTTTTGCACCCTTCCACTATGGCTACACCTTC. Translation gives CASTQPTGFAPFHYGYTF.

The V call is TRBV30, the J call TRBJ2-3; D might be TRBD1 (6 bases). The germline V and J ends were trimmed by 2 bases and 9 bases, with 15 bases remaining between them. The CDR3 sequence is 13 residues long. Germline CDR1 GTSNPN, CDR2 SVGIG (reference sequence). CDR3 sequence reads: CAWSLRSQGTQYF. The CDR3 DNA sequence: TGTGCCTGGAGTCTTAGGTCGCAGGGGACGCAGTATTTT.

As to this clone: A single base separates this from a much larger clone, so it may be a read error. Other nucleotide sequences from this sample produce the same CDR3. This rearrangement joins TRBV5-6 to TRBJ1-3, with TRBD1 matching 8 bases. Per germline, CDR1 SGHDT and CDR2 YYEEEE. Trimming took 4 bases from V and 4 from J; bases not matched to a gene: 4. CDR3 length: 14 amino acids. DNA for the CDR3: TGTGCCAGCAGCCCGACAGGGGTCGGAAACACCATATATTTT. This gives the protein CASSPTGVGNTIYF.